This entry features one T cell receptor (beta chain) sequence. The treatment was: some 20 received Ad26.COV2.S at low or high dose, single or two shots; several received placebo; per-sample allocation not given. Day 63 following the first vaccine or placebo injection was when the samples were taken. The record originates from a study of Ad26.COV2.S vaccination and SARS-CoV-2 variants. V was clipped by 6 bases and J by 10 bases; unmatched bases: 9. The CDR3 consists of 12 residues. Germline loops: CDR1 SQVTM, CDR2 ANQGSEA. Clones were read by immunoSEQ multiplex PCR, and TCRdb kept only the in-frame ones, dropping some. This sample has around 300,000 clones, with around nine tenths found just once.

The chain uses TRBV29-1 and TRBJ1-2; TRBD1 aligns across 9 bases. The receptor's source is a person between 18 and 59 years old who received the Ad26.COV2.S COVID-19 vaccine or a placebo. Here the sequenced sample was peripheral blood, taken in a trial of Ad26.COV2.S vaccine versus placebo. As DNA, the CDR3 is TGCAGCGTCGCCGGGACAGGGAGAGTCTACACCTTC. It yields the protein CSVAGTGRVYTF.